What follows describes a single TCR beta chain. Its antigen is as yet unknown. These data originate in a study of cytomegalovirus exposure and HLA in healthy donors. Points from the study as a whole: Subsequent analysis revealed that first-cohort TCR clusters tended to co-occur in the 120 validation repertoires. The study listed under 200 cytomegalovirus-associated TCR beta chains. The classifier reportedly diagnosed cytomegalovirus status with high sensitivity and specificity. Three CMV-associated chains were confirmed in vitro to be specific for CMV antigens.

TCRdb's copy holds only in-frame clones and misses some; the assay was immunoSEQ multiplex PCR. This sample carries 100,000 or so clones, approximately 86% of them seen once, and the ten largest clones take roughly 4%. The clonotype was recovered from a woman younger than 30 in good health and CMV-seropositive. The sequencing input was PBMCs.

The CDR3 loop reads CASSIGTGTEQYF. CDR3 in DNA: TGTGCCAGTAGTATCGGGACAGGAACCGAGCAGTACTTC. This sequence joins TRBV19 and TRBJ2-7; TRBD1 matches 8 bases. V was clipped by 3 bases and J by 6 bases; unmatched bases: 4. This CDR3 has 13 amino acids. Germline V gene lookup returns CDR1 LNHDA and CDR2 SQIVND (reference sequence).